The clone carrying this TCR beta chain was seen ten or more times. Its antigen is as yet unknown. This entry is derived from a study of Graves' ophthalmopathy and Graves' hyperthyroidism. Study summary: The collection of peripheral blood took place at initial diagnosis, before any treatment. Whole-study results and caveats: Also, most clonotypes expanded in the thyroid above 0.001 frequency appeared in blood.

Transcripts of RNA were the source for amplifying TCR beta CDR3 regions. The first round was an RT-PCR with HTBI primers, and the second round was a multiplex PCR. MiXCR, run by TCRdb on the multiplex PCR reads, gives a single entry per CDR3 protein. Seen here are roughly 300,000 distinct CDR3 sequences, about a sixth observed once, and the top ten hold roughly an eighth. What supplied the PBMCs was roughly 10 ml of fresh peripheral blood. The sequencing input was peripheral blood. The TCR originated in an adult man with Graves' ophthalmopathy.

This chain's CDR3 is CASSEGAGGFYEQYF. CDR3 in DNA: TGTGCCAGCAGTGAAGGGGCAGGAGGGTTTTACGAGCAGTACTTC. The chain recombines TRBV6-1 with TRBJ2-7, with a possible D match to TRBD2 (6 bases). Trimming shortened V by 1 base and J by 4 bases, and 14 bases separated the two germline ends. The CDR3 covers 15 residues. CDR1 and CDR2 from the germline V gene are MNHNS and SASEGT.